Below, one T cell receptor beta chain is given with its context. This specimen belongs to a study of blood T cell repertoires in COVID-19. In the study overall: Sources were T cells, B-cell-depleted T cells, or PBMCs; the material itself was cDNA or gDNA.

Study processing details: Estimated nucleated cell counts came from reference gene primer amplification. Assay: immunoSEQ multiplex PCR; the TCRdb copy retains only in-frame clones and omits some. The V and J calls and clone size come from that table; D and trimming were worked out from the DNA. The sample yields 450,000 or so clones, over 75% seen once. The sequenced sample was peripheral blood. This clonotype was sampled from a woman aged 40 to 50 with COVID-19, enrolled during active disease.

CDR3 sequence (DNA): TGTGCCAGCAGTTTAGGAGGGGGGGGTCAAAGAGAAAAACTGTTTTTT. It specifies CASSLGGGGQREKLFF. The V gene is TRBV28, the J gene TRBJ1-4, with D possibly being TRBD1 (6 bases). This CDR3 has 16 amino acids. Germline V CDR1 and CDR2: MDHEN, SYDVKM. V was cut by 2 bases and J by 8 bases, with 18 bases left in between. Full variable domain (outside the CDR3, taken from reference TRBV28 and TRBJ1-4): DVKVTQSSRYLVKRTGEKVFLECVQDMDHENMFWYRQDPGLGLRLIYFSYDVKMKEKGDIPEGYSVSREKKERFSLILESASTNQTSMYLCASSLGGGGQREKLFFGSGTQLSVL.